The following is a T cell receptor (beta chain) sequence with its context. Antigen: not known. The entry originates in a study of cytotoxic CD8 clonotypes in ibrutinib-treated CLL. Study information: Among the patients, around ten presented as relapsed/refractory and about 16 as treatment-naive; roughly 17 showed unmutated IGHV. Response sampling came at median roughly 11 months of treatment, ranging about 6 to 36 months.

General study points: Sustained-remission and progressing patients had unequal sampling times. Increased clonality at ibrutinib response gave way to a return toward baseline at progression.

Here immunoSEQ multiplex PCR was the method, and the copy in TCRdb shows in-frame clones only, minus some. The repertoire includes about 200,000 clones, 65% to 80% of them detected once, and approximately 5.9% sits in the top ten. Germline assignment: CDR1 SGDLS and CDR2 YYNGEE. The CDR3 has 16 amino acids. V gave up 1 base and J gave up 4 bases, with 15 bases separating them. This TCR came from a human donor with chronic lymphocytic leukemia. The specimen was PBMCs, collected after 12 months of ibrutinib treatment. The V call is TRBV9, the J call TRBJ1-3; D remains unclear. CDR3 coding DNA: TGTGCCAGCAGCGTACAGCCCATTATCGGGGGAAACACCATATATTTT. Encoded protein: CASSVQPIIGGNTIYF. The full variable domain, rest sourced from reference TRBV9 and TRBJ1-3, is DSGVTQTPKHLITATGQRVTLRCSPRSGDLSVYWYQQSLDQGLQFLIQYYNGEERAKGNILERFSAQQFPDLHSELNLSSLELGDSALYFCASSVQPIIGGNTIYFGEGSWLTVV.